A single sample gave rise to the 25 T cell receptor beta chains below, sequenced in a study of CD8+ T cells in alopecia areata. Following RNA extraction, reverse transcription yielded cDNA that acted as the sequencing template. Sequencing used immunoSEQ multiplex PCR; TCRdb keeps in-frame clones, though not all of them. In the table there are about 110,000 clones, roughly 59% of which are singletons. The sample comprised CD8+ T cells sorted from blood. These TCRs come from a human donor in good health.

This clone was counted a single time. The CDR3 is CASSLDLGSPLHF. CDR3 DNA: TGTGCCAGCAGTTTAGATCTAGGTTCACCCCTCCACTTT. The rearrangement joins TRBV27 to TRBJ1-6, with D unclear. From germline, CDR1 is MNHEY and CDR2 SMNVEV (reference sequence). This CDR3 has 13 amino acids. Between the trimmed V and J ends, which lost 2 bases and 9 bases, there was a span of 8 bases.

Points on this clone: Mismatch with germline at one junction end may stem from a read error. This chain connects TRBV5-4 to TRBJ2-3, with a weak D call TRBD1 (6 bases). The CDR3 is 17 amino acids. The V gene's germline CDR1 is SGHNT and CDR2 YYREEE (reference sequence). The CDR3 here is CASSPQPPGESTDTQYF. CDR3 sequence (DNA): TGCGCCAGCAGCCCCCAACCGCCAGGGGAAAGCACAGATACGCAGTATTTT. Variable domain in full (rest from reference TRBV5-4 and TRBJ2-3): ETGVTQSPTHLIKTRGQQVTLRCSSQSGHNTVSWYQQALGQGPQFIFQYYREEENGRGNFPPRFSGLQFPNYSSELNVNALELDDSALYLCASSPQPPGESTDTQYFGPGTRLTVL.

Concerning this clone itself: This may be a read error, as it is one base from a much larger clone. The sample carries other DNA sequences with the same CDR3. DNA for the CDR3: TGTGCCAGCAGCCTAGGGTACACTGAAGCTTTCTTT. Translation: CASSLGYTEAFF. The chain combines TRBV5-6 with TRBJ1-1; D not resolved. CDR1 and CDR2 from the germline V gene are SGHDT and YYEEEE. This CDR3 spans 12 amino acids. Trimming cost V 4 bases and J 3 bases, with 7 bases left between them.

The rearrangement joins TRBV13 to TRBJ2-5; possible D gene TRBD2, 5 bases. Germline loops: CDR1 PRHDT, CDR2 FYEKMQ (reference sequence). Trimming cost V 2 bases and J 3 bases, with 16 bases left between them. The CDR3 extends over 16 amino acids. The CDR3 region has the DNA TGTGCCAGCAGCTTACGGGCAAGCGGAGAAAAAGAGACCCAGTACTTC. It encodes CASSLRASGEKETQYF.

This chain joins TRBV27 and TRBJ2-7, with 7 bases aligning to TRBD2. This CDR3 spans 14 amino acids. The J segment lost 2 bases and the V segment lost 7 bases, leaving 8 bases of the junction unmatched. The germline V gene encodes CDR1 MNHEY and CDR2 SMNVEV (reference sequence). The CDR3 DNA sequence: TGTGCCAGCACGGTGTCCAGCGGGGCCTACGAGCAGTACTTC. Amino acids: CASTVSSGAYEQYF.

The rearrangement links TRBV2 to TRBJ2-7; D is undetermined. The CDR3 totals 14 residues. Trimming took 1 base from V and 3 from J, leaving 10 bases between them. Looked up from germline, CDR1 is SNHLY and CDR2 is FYNNEI. The CDR3 sequence: CASSEGSRFYEQYF. Here the CDR3 DNA reads TGTGCCAGCAGTGAAGGTAGCAGGTTCTACGAGCAGTACTTC.

The chain links TRBV7-9 to TRBJ1-1; D not certain. In germline, CDR1 is SEHNR, CDR2 FQNEAQ (reference sequence). There are 14 residues in the CDR3. V dropped 4 bases and J dropped 1 base, with 10 bases sitting between them. Here the CDR3 DNA reads TGTGCCAGCAGCTCCGTACTGGGGAACACTGAAGCTTTCTTT. This sequence encodes CASSSVLGNTEAFF.

The chain has TRBV7-9 and TRBJ2-3; D unresolved. Trimming left V 5 bases short and J 5 bases short, with 14 bases between. The germline V gene encodes CDR1 SEHNR and CDR2 FQNEAQ (reference sequence). The CDR3 covers 14 residues. The CDR3, as DNA: TGTGCCAGCAGCCCAACACCCCGCGTAGATACGCAGTATTTT. It translates to CASSPTPRVDTQYF.

V usage is TRBV5-6 and J usage is TRBJ1-2; D unclear. With 7 bases removed from V and 8 bases from J, the gap between germline ends came to 15 bases. This CDR3 region has 12 residues. CDR1 SGHDT and CDR2 YYEEEE come from the germline V gene. Written as DNA, the CDR3 is TGTGCCAGCTTAGGCCCAGGCCCCGGCTACACCTTC. Encoded protein: CASLGPGPGYTF.

The chain uses TRBV6-5 and TRBJ1-2; D is perhaps TRBD1 (5 bases). CDR1 is MNHEY and CDR2 is SVGAGI in the germline V gene. V was trimmed by 2 bases and J by 7 bases, leaving 11 bases between them. This CDR3 contains 13 residues. In nucleotides, the CDR3 is TGTGCCAGCAGTTACGGCAGGGAAACTGGCTACACCTTC. Its protein is CASSYGRETGYTF.

The chain employs TRBV4-1 and TRBJ2-5; D call uncertain. The CDR3 consists of 12 residues. Trimming left V 3 bases short and J 5 bases short, with 7 bases between. Germline-derived CDR1 and CDR2 are MGHRA and YSYEKL. CDR3 DNA: TGCGCCAGCAGCCAGACTCCCGAGACCCAGTACTTC. This codes for CASSQTPETQYF.

The rearrangement joins TRBV5-4 to TRBJ1-2; D might be TRBD1 (5 bases). The germline V and J ends were trimmed by 5 bases and 6 bases, with 14 bases remaining between them. The CDR3 totals 13 residues. Looked up from germline, CDR1 is SGHNT and CDR2 is YYREEE (reference sequence). The CDR3 sequence is CASSSWGEDGYTF. The CDR3 nucleotides are TGTGCCAGCAGTTCGTGGGGCGAGGATGGCTACACCTTC.

This sequence joins TRBV5-6 and TRBJ2-5; D gene ambiguous. The CDR3 consists of 13 residues. Between the trimmed V and J ends, which lost 4 bases and 1 base, there was a span of 8 bases. CDR1 is SGHDT, CDR2 YYEEEE, per germline. The CDR3 DNA reads TGTGCCAGCAGCCCGGACCTCCAAGAGACCCAGTACTTC. Residues: CASSPDLQETQYF.

This chain uses TRBV29-1 with TRBJ1-1; 8 nucleotides agree with TRBD1. V shed 4 bases, J shed 8 bases, and the junction held 9 bases outside the gene matches. In germline, CDR1 is SQVTM, CDR2 ANQGSEA. The CDR3 is 13 amino acids. The CDR3 region is CSVAIRAGGEAFF. The CDR3 bases are TGCAGCGTTGCCATAAGGGCAGGGGGCGAAGCTTTCTTT. Looking up the rest from reference TRBV29-1 and TRBJ1-1 gives the full variable domain: SAVISQKPSRDICQRGTSLTIQCQVDSQVTMMFWYRQQPGQSLTLIATANQGSEATYESGFVIDKFPISRPNLTFSTLTVSNMSPEDSSIYLCSVAIRAGGEAFFGQGTRLTVV.

This clone was found a few times. The V and J genes are TRBV6-5 and TRBJ2-7; D possibly matches TRBD1 or TRBD2 (5 bases each). The CDR3 sequence is 14 residues long. The V and J ends lost 3 bases and 5 bases respectively, with 14 bases between them. Germline-derived CDR1 and CDR2 are MNHEY and SVGAGI. The CDR3 coding sequence is TGTGCCAGCAGTTATACGAACGAGGGGAACGAGCAGTACTTC. This sequence encodes CASSYTNEGNEQYF.

The chain uses TRBV6-5 and TRBJ1-1; D unclear. The CDR3 is 13 residues long. Germline V gives CDR1 MNHEY, CDR2 SVGAGI. V dropped 5 bases and J dropped 1 base, with 8 bases sitting between them. The CDR3 loop is CASSLTENTEAFF. For the CDR3, the DNA is TGTGCCAGCAGTCTAACAGAGAACACTGAAGCTTTCTTT.

The chain is built from TRBV5-4 and TRBJ2-7; 10 nucleotides match TRBD1. The CDR3 extends over 13 amino acids. The V gene end was trimmed by 3 bases and the J gene end by 5 bases; junction bases not matched to a gene: 2. Looked up from germline, CDR1 is SGHNT and CDR2 is YYREEE (reference sequence). The DNA of the CDR3 is TGTGCCAGCAGCTGGGGGACAGGGGACGAGCAGTACTTC. It codes for CASSWGTGDEQYF.

V and J are TRBV28 and TRBJ2-5, with D uncertain. This CDR3 contains 16 residues. V was cut by 5 bases and J by 0 bases, with 16 bases left in between. Germline V gene data show CDR1 as MDHEN and CDR2 as SYDVKM. The CDR3 DNA reads TGTGCCAGCAGTCCTACAGTTCCTAAGTACCAAGAGACCCAGTACTTC. Protein sequence: CASSPTVPKYQETQYF.

This rearrangement joins TRBV27 to TRBJ2-1; the D is unclear. Germline CDR1 MNHEY, CDR2 SMNVEV (reference sequence). The CDR3 has 11 residues. Trimming took off 4 bases at V and 7 bases at J, with 5 bases between the two ends. CDR3 loop: CASSSTNEQFF. The CDR3 DNA reads TGTGCCAGCAGTTCGACGAATGAGCAGTTCTTC.

The chain has TRBV2 and TRBJ1-1; D perhaps matches TRBD1 (5 bases). V dropped 6 bases and J dropped 4 bases, with 12 bases sitting between them. CDR3 length equals 13 residues. Germline V lookup: CDR1 SNHLY, CDR2 FYNNEI. The DNA for the CDR3 is TGTGCCAGCAGACGGGGCCGGGGCACTGAAGCTTTCTTT. It is translated as CASRRGRGTEAFF. The entire variable domain, with the rest obtained from reference TRBV2 and TRBJ1-1, is as follows: EPEVTQTPSHQVTQMGQEVILRCVPISNHLYFYWYRQILGQKVEFLVSFYNNEISEKSEIFDDQFSVERPDGSNFTLKIRSTKLEDSAMYFCASRRGRGTEAFFGQGTRLTVV.

The rearrangement joins TRBV11-2 to TRBJ2-5; D uncertain. CDR3 size: 10 residues. Germline CDR1 is SGHAT and CDR2 is FQNNGV. Trimming cost V 2 bases and J 9 bases, with 4 bases left between them. DNA for the CDR3: TGTGCCAGCAGCTTATTGGCCCAGTACTTC. It codes for CASSLLAQYF.

In DNA form, the CDR3 reads TGTGCCAGCAGCTTAAAGTCAGCGGAAAATTCACCCCTCCACTTT. Protein product: CASSLKSAENSPLHF. The chain carries TRBV7-9 and TRBJ1-6; D not resolved. Trimming left V 2 bases short and J 7 bases short, with 12 bases between. The CDR3 consists of 15 residues. Germline CDR1 SEHNR, CDR2 FQNEAQ (reference sequence).

The chain is built from TRBV19 and TRBJ2-7; the D call may be TRBD1 or TRBD2 (5 bases each). Trimming cost V 1 base and J 3 bases, with 10 bases left between them. Germline values: CDR1 LNHDA, CDR2 SQIVND (reference sequence). The CDR3 extends over 14 amino acids. This CDR3 reads CASSIAGLNYEQYF. CDR3 DNA: TGTGCCAGTAGTATAGCGGGGCTAAACTACGAGCAGTACTTC.

The chain has TRBV9 and TRBJ2-1; D tentatively fits TRBD1 or TRBD2 (5 bases each). Germline V gene data show CDR1 as SGDLS and CDR2 as YYNGEE. Trimming pared 4 bases from V and 8 bases from J, leaving 19 bases between. The CDR3 loop spans 15 amino acids. In DNA form, the CDR3 reads TGTGCCAGCAGCTCCCGGGACCGCTGGTCCGATGAGCAGTTCTTC. It is translated as CASSSRDRWSDEQFF. Using reference TRBV9 and TRBJ2-1 for the parts outside the CDR3, the full variable domain is DSGVTQTPKHLITATGQRVTLRCSPRSGDLSVYWYQQSLDQGLQFLIQYYNGEERAKGNILERFSAQQFPDLHSELNLSSLELGDSALYFCASSSRDRWSDEQFFGPGTRLTVL.

The chain is built from TRBV30 and TRBJ2-5; D is possibly TRBD2 (5 bases). V shed 0 bases and J shed 4 bases, with 9 bases lying between them. CDR3 length equals 13 residues. Germline CDR1 GTSNPN, CDR2 SVGIG (reference sequence). CDR3 protein: CAWSVYGGETQYF. The CDR3 region has the DNA TGTGCCTGGAGTGTCTACGGAGGAGAGACCCAGTACTTC.